These T cell receptor beta chains were read from a single sample in a study of cytomegalovirus exposure and HLA in healthy donors. The assay was immunoSEQ multiplex PCR, and TCRdb's table has in-frame clones only and misses some. The sample carries about 92,000 clones, 81% recorded once. Sequencing was done on a sample of PBMCs. The receptors stem from a girl aged 2-10 years in good health and CMV-seropositive. CDR3s include the opening cysteine and the closing phenylalanine or tryptophan. Fields, in order: V gene, D gene, clone size, J gene, CDR3 DNA, CDR3 protein. A D gene is named only where the DNA matches it firmly. Rows may omit the clone size; those that give it use once, few, many or a size class.

v_call: TRBV6-1; d_call: TRBD2; clone_size: NA; j_call: TRBJ2-1; cdr3_nt: TGTGCCAGCAGTGAAATCCCCTTCGGAGCGGGAGGCACCAATGAGCAGTTCTTC; cdr3_aa: CASSEIPFGAGGTNEQFF
v_call: TRBV27; d_call: NA; clone_size: NA; j_call: TRBJ2-6; cdr3_nt: TGTGCCAGCAGTTTACGCTACTCTGGGGCCAACGTCCTGACTTTC; cdr3_aa: CASSLRYSGANVLTF
v_call: TRBV2; d_call: NA; clone_size: NA; j_call: TRBJ1-5; cdr3_nt: TGTGCCAGCAGTGCCGACAGTTACGCCCAGCATTTT; cdr3_aa: CASSADSYAQHF
v_call: TRBV19; d_call: TRBD1; clone_size: NA; j_call: TRBJ1-5; cdr3_nt: TGTGCCAGTAGTATCCCCAGGGGGCTAGGTAAAGGCAATCAGCCCCAGCATTTT; cdr3_aa: CASSIPRGLGKGNQPQHF
v_call: TRBV27; d_call: TRBD1; clone_size: NA; j_call: TRBJ1-2; cdr3_nt: TGTGCCAGCAGTTTATCGATCGACTGGACAGGGAGGGCTGGCTACACCTTC; cdr3_aa: CASSLSIDWTGRAGYTF
v_call: TRBV7-6; d_call: NA; clone_size: NA; j_call: TRBJ1-1; cdr3_nt: TGTGCCAGCAGCTTAGAAGGGGGAACCACTGAAGCTTTCTTT; cdr3_aa: CASSLEGGTTEAFF
v_call: TRBV9; d_call: NA; clone_size: NA; j_call: TRBJ2-1; cdr3_nt: TGTGCCAGCAGCCCGAGAGGGGGAGAAGGTACAAGGAATGAGCAGTTCTTC; cdr3_aa: CASSPRGGEGTRNEQFF
v_call: TRBV30; d_call: TRBD1; clone_size: once; j_call: TRBJ1-4; cdr3_nt: TGTGCCTGGAGTATCGGGACAGGGGGGGGTGAAAAACTGTTTTTT; cdr3_aa: CAWSIGTGGGEKLFF
v_call: TRBV28; d_call: NA; clone_size: NA; j_call: TRBJ1-5; cdr3_nt: TGTGCCAGCACAGGGCGAAATCAGCCCCAGCATTTT; cdr3_aa: CASTGRNQPQHF
v_call: TRBV29-1; d_call: NA; clone_size: NA; j_call: TRBJ2-7; cdr3_nt: TGCAGCGTTGTATTCGTCCAGAACCCCTACGAGCAGTACTTC; cdr3_aa: CSVVFVQNPYEQYF
v_call: TRBV29-1; d_call: TRBD1; clone_size: NA; j_call: TRBJ1-1; cdr3_nt: TGCAGCGTTGGGGACAGGGAAGGGGTGAACACTGAAGCTTTCTTT; cdr3_aa: CSVGDREGVNTEAFF